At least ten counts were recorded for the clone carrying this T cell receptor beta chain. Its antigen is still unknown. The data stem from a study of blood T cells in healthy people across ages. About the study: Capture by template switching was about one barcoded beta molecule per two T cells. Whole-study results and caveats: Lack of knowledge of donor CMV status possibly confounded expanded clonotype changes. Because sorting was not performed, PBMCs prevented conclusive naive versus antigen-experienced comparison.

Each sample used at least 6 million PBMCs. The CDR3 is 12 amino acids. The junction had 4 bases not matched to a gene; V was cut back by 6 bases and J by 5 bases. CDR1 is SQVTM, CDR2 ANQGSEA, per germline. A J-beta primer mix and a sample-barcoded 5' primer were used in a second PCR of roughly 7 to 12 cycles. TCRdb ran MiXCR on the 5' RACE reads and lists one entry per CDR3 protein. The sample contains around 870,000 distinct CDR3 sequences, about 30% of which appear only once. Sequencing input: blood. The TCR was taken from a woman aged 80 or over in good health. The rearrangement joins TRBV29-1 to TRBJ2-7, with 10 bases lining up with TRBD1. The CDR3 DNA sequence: TGCAGCGTCGGGACAGGGGACCACGAGCAGTACTTC. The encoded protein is CSVGTGDHEQYF.